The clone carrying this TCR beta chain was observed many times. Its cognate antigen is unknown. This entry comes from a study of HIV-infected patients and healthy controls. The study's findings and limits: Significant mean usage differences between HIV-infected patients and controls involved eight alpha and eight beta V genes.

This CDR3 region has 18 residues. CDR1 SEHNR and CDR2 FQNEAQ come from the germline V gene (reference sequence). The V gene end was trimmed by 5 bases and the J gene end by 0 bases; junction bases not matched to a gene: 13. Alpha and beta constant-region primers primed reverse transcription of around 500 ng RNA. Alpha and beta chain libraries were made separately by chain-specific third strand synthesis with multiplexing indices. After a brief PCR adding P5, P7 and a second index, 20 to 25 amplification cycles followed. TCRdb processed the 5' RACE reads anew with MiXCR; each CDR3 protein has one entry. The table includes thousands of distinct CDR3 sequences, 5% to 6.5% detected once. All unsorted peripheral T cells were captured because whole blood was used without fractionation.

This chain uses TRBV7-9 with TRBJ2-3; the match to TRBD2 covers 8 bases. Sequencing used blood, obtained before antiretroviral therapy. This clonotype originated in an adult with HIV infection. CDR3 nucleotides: TGTGCCAGCAGCCAATGGACTAGCCGTTTGACTAGCACAGATACGCAGTATTTT. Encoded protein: CASSQWTSRLTSTDTQYF.